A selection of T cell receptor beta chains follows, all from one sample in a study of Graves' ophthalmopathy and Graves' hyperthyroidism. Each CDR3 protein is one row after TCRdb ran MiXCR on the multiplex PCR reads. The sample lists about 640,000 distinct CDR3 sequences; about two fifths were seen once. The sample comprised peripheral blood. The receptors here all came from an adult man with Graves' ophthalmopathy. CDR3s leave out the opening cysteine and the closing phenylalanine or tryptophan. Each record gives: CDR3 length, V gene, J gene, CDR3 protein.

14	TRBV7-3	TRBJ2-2	ASRPGLAGSTGELF
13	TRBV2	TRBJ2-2	ASRAGGSRTGELF
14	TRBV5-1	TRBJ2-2	ASSRGLANDTGELF
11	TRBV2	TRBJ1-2	ASSGDLGYGYT
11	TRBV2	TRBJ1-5	ASSEMGAGPQH
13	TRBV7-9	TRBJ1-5	AWNLPGEPSQPQH
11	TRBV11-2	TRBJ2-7	ASSLDQLYEQY
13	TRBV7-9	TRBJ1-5	ASSLSGGAGQPQH
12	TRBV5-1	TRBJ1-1	ANSLEGRDTEAF
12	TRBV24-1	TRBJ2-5	ATRGTGRQETQY
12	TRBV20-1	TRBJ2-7	SAILSGRGYEQY
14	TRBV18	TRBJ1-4	ASSPFSAQTTEKLF
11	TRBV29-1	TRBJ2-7	SVELQGAYEQY
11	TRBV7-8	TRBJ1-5	ASSLAYTQPQH
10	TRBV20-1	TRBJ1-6	SARTYTLPLH
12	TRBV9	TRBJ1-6	ASSQGLDDQPLH
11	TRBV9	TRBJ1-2	ASSVDENYGYT
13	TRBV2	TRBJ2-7	ASVSPGTTPTEQY
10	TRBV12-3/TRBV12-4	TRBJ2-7	ASSFDRSEQY
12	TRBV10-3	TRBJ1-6	ASSLTKVNSPLH
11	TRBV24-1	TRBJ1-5	ATSDSGSGAQH
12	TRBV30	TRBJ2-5	AWNGQTKQETQY
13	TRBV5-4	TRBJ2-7	ASSPTTSGIDEQY
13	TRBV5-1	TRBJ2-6	ASSLRRVVANVLT
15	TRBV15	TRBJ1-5	ATSRDFRGAGDQLQH
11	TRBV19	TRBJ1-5	ASTRQGNQPQH
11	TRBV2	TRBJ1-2	ASSQTGDYGYT
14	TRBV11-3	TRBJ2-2	ASSHSGTGLTGELF
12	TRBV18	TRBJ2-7	ASSLRDRDDEQY
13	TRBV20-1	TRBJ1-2	SAESGGTGDYGYT
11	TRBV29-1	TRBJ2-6	SVRYSGANVLT
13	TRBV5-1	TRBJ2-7	ASCRSGQADYEQY
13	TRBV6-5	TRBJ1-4	ASSYDRGTNEKLF
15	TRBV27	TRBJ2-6	ASSLSGTDSGANVLT
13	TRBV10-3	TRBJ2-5	AISESIGSQETQY
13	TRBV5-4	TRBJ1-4	ASSSLGSVNEKLF
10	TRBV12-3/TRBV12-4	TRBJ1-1	ASSLTGSAAF
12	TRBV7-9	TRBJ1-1	ASSEDRTPDEAS
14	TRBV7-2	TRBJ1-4	ASSLGTGTTNEKLF
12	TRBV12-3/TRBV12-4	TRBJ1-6	ASSPGGGDSPLH
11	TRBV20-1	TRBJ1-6	SAWDRGHSPLH
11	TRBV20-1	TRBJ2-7	SAETGTAEEQY
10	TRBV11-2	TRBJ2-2	ASTPWAGSCF
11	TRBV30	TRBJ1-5	AWGGAKAGSQH
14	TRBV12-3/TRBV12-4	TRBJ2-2	ASSPGLRENTGELF
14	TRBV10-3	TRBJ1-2	ASSYAGQGDNYGYT
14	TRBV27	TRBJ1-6	ASSLYRGLGNSPLH
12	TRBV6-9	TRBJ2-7	ASNQRGASYEQY
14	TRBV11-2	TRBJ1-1	ASSFIGGTMNTEAF
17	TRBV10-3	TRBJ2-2	AISDPDGTSGTNTGELF
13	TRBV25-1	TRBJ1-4	ASSEAGVVAEKLF
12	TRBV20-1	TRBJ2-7	SAKGTGRPYEQY
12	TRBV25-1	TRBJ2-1	ASTPRRVSSEQF
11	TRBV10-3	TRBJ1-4	AIGRQGGGKLF
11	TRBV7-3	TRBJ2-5	ASSLMGGETQY